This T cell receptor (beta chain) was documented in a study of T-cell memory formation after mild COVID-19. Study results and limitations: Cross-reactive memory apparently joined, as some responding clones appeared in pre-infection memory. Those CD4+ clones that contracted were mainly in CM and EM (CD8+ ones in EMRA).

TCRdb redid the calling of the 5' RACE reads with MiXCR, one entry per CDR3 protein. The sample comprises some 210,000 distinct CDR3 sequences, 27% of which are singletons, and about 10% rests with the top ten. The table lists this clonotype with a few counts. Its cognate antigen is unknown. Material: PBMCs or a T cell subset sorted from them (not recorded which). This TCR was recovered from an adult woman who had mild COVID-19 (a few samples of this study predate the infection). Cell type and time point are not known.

CDR3 region: CASSLTGLADTPETQYF. CDR3 coding DNA: TGTGCCAGCAGCTTAACGGGACTAGCGGATACTCCAGAGACCCAGTACTTC. This rearrangement joins TRBV7-8 to TRBJ2-5, with 11 bases aligning to TRBD2. The CDR3 has 17 residues. Germline loops: CDR1 SGHVS, CDR2 FQNEAQ. Germline trimming cut 2 bases from V and 4 bases from J; bases unmatched to any gene: 9. The full variable domain, in which reference TRBV7-8 and TRBJ2-5 provide the parts outside the CDR3, is GAGVSQSPRYKVAKRGQDVALRCDPISGHVSLFWYQQALGQGPEFLTYFQNEAQLDKSGLPSDRFFAERPEGSVSTLKIQRTQQEDSAVYLCASSLTGLADTPETQYFGPGTRLLVL.